Below are 19 T cell receptor beta chains sequenced from a single sample in a study of shared clonotypes between healthy human individuals. Profiling relied on immunoSEQ multiplex PCR, and the TCRdb table lists in-frame clones only, not all of them. Of some 1.1 million clones listed, 77% are singletons. Sequencing was carried out using memory CD4+ T cells from PBMCs. As to subset: CD45RA-negative fraction. The receptor set was obtained from a man between 18 and 35 years old in good health. Some clones in this sample may be carry-over from other donors' samples.

The chain employs TRBV14 and TRBJ2-2; D is ambiguous. V lost 0 bases and J 5 bases, leaving 10 bases between the germline ends. CDR1 and CDR2 from the germline V gene are SGHDN and FVKESK. The CDR3 loop spans 15 amino acids. Written as DNA, the CDR3 is TGTGCCAGCAGCCAAGAGACGAACGGGACCGGGGAGCTGTTTTTT. Its translation is CASSQETNGTGELFF.

The CDR3 protein is CASSLGHLQGATTETQYF. Written as DNA, the CDR3 is TGTGCCAGCAGCTTAGGGCACCTACAGGGGGCAACGACGGAGACCCAGTACTTC. This rearrangement joins TRBV7-8 to TRBJ2-5; 9 bases fit TRBD1. This CDR3 has 18 residues. The germline CDR1 and CDR2 sequences are SGHVS and FQNEAQ. After removal of 1 base from V and 5 bases from J, the junction contained 14 bases not matched to a gene.

This chain links TRBV5-4 with TRBJ2-6, with 8 bases lining up with TRBD2. With V trimmed by 0 bases and J by 0 bases, 8 bases remained unmatched. The CDR3 extends over 19 amino acids. The germline gives CDR1 SGHNT, CDR2 YYREEE (reference sequence). The CDR3 DNA is TGTGCCAGCAGCTTGGCCAAGGCGGGAGGCCACTCTGGGGCCAACGTCCTGACTTTC. Amino acids: CASSLAKAGGHSGANVLTF.

J is TRBJ1-5 and V is TRBV6-5; 7 bases are shared with TRBD1. Trimming took 3 bases from V and 5 from J; bases not matched to a gene: 4. The CDR3 contains 14 residues. Looked up from germline, CDR1 is MNHEY and CDR2 is SVGAGI. CDR3: CASSYSGGHQPQHF. In DNA, the CDR3 is TGTGCCAGCAGTTATTCAGGGGGTCATCAGCCCCAGCATTTT.

This clone has more than one count but fewer than ten. The rearrangement uses TRBV5-1 and TRBJ1-3, with D unclear. V shed 0 bases and J shed 2 bases, with 6 bases lying between them. Germline V gene data show CDR1 as SGHRS and CDR2 as YFSETQ. This CDR3 has 14 residues. CDR3 DNA: TGCGCCAGCAGCTTGGAGAGGGCTGGAAACACCATATATTTT. This gives the protein CASSLERAGNTIYF.

The J gene is TRBJ2-3, the V gene TRBV30, with 10 positions matching TRBD2. Trimming removed 1 base from V and 5 bases from J; junction bases left unmatched: 12. Germline V CDR1 and CDR2: GTSNPN, SVGIG (reference sequence). The CDR3 totals 17 residues. CDR3 coding DNA: TGTGCCTGGAGTGGGCTCTCTAGCGGGAGTGATGAAGATACGCAGTATTTT. The encoded protein is CAWSGLSSGSDEDTQYF.

The J gene is TRBJ1-1, the V gene TRBV28, with D perhaps matching TRBD1 (5 bases). CDR1 is MDHEN, CDR2 SYDVKM, per germline. Trimming removed 6 bases from V and 0 bases from J, with 14 bases in between. CDR3 length equals 15 residues. CDR3 loop: CASSPTGTLNTEAFF. CDR3 DNA: TGTGCCAGCAGCCCAACCGGGACGTTGAACACTGAAGCTTTCTTT.

This chain connects TRBV5-6 to TRBJ2-1; 9 bases are a match to TRBD1. CDR1 is SGHDT and CDR2 is YYEEEE in the germline V gene. Trimming cost V 4 bases and J 8 bases; bases outside gene matches: 4. CDR3 length: 13 amino acids. CDR3 loop: CASSRGTGYEQFF. The CDR3 nucleotides read TGTGCCAGCAGCAGGGGGACAGGGTATGAGCAGTTCTTC.

This clone showed up just a few times. This sequence joins TRBV7-6 and TRBJ1-1; D is unclear. This CDR3 comprises 13 residues. V was trimmed by 5 bases and J by 1 base, leaving 8 bases between them. Germline loops: CDR1 SGHVS, CDR2 FNYEAQ. CDR3 sequence: CASSLRRNTEAFF. CDR3 in DNA: TGTGCCAGCAGCCTACGAAGGAACACTGAAGCTTTCTTT.

The V call is TRBV10-3, the J call TRBJ2-5, with no clear D. The ends were cut back, 6 bases at V and 2 bases at J, with 7 bases in the middle. Germline-derived CDR1 and CDR2 are ENHRY and SYGVKD. This CDR3 has 12 residues. CDR3 amino acids: CAISQSQETQYF. The CDR3 DNA follows: TGTGCCATCAGCCAGTCTCAAGAGACCCAGTACTTC.

The CDR3 coding sequence is TGTGCCAGCCATCGGGGGGCAGTGAGCAATCAGCCCCAGCATTTT. It translates to CASHRGAVSNQPQHF. The rearrangement uses TRBV19 and TRBJ1-5, with D possibly TRBD1 on 6 matching bases. The CDR3 runs to 15 residues. Germline V gene data show CDR1 as LNHDA and CDR2 as SQIVND (reference sequence). Trimming took 9 bases from V and 1 from J, leaving 16 bases between them.

Concerning this clone itself: The sample carries other DNA sequences with the same CDR3. V usage is TRBV4-3 and J usage is TRBJ1-3; D is uncertain. The CDR3 spans 13 residues. With 0 bases removed from V and 4 bases from J, the gap between germline ends came to 4 bases. The germline gives CDR1 LGHNA, CDR2 YSLEER. CDR3 DNA: TGCGCCAGCAGCCAAGACAGGGGAAACACCATATATTTT. It is translated as CASSQDRGNTIYF.

The V call is TRBV2, the J call TRBJ1-3, with TRBD1 as a possible D gene (5 bases). CDR1 is SNHLY and CDR2 is FYNNEI in the germline V gene. The CDR3 sequence is 12 residues long. Trimming shortened V by 4 bases and J by 16 bases, and 17 bases separated the two germline ends. The CDR3: CASSAEGTLEYF. The CDR3 DNA sequence: TGTGCCAGCAGTGCCGAGGGGACGTTAGAGTATTTT.

This rearrangement joins TRBV4-3 to TRBJ2-2; possible D gene TRBD2, 6 bases. With 6 bases removed from V and 3 bases from J, the gap between germline ends came to 14 bases. This CDR3 has 15 amino acids. Germline V lookup: CDR1 LGHNA, CDR2 YSLEER. CDR3 sequence (DNA): TGCGCCAGCAGTGGATACGGGAGAGACACCGGGGAGCTGTTTTTT. It is translated as CASSGYGRDTGELFF.

Only a few counts were recorded for this clone. CDR3 in DNA: TGTGCCAGCAGTTTACCTAACAGGGGATACGAGCAGTACTTC. This translates into CASSLPNRGYEQYF. The V call is TRBV28, the J call TRBJ2-7; 7 bases align to TRBD1. CDR1 is MDHEN and CDR2 is SYDVKM in the germline V gene. Losses at the gene ends were 2 bases for V and 4 bases for J; bases not matched to a gene: 5. The CDR3 length is 14 residues.

The gene calls are TRBV28 and TRBJ2-1; D perhaps matches TRBD1 (6 bases). This CDR3 has 12 residues. V lost 7 bases and J 8 bases, leaving 12 bases between the germline ends. CDR1 is MDHEN, CDR2 SYDVKM, per germline. CDR3 loop: CASTIQGHEQFF. For the CDR3, the DNA is TGTGCCAGCACGATACAGGGTCATGAGCAGTTCTTC.

A word on this clone: A much larger clone lies a single base off, so this may be a read error. The chain combines TRBV2 with TRBJ2-7, with 10 bases fitting TRBD2. The CDR3 has 13 amino acids. With 5 bases clipped from V and 3 bases from J, the junction kept 1 base outside the gene matches. Germline V CDR1 and CDR2: SNHLY, FYNNEI. CDR3 bases: TGTGCCAGCAGTAGCGGGAGGGACTACGAGCAGTACTTC. Its protein is CASSSGRDYEQYF.

The genes are TRBV29-1 and TRBJ1-3; D remains unclear. V was pared by 4 bases and J by 0 bases, with 4 bases between. CDR3 length equals 12 residues. Germline CDR1 and CDR2: SQVTM and ANQGSEA. The CDR3 loop reads CSVGLSGNTIYF. The DNA of the CDR3 is TGCAGCGTTGGGCTCTCTGGAAACACCATATATTTT.

The chain is built from TRBV7-3 and TRBJ2-5, with 10 nucleotides matching TRBD1. The ends lost 5 bases at V and 5 bases at J; junction bases unmatched: 8. Germline V gene sequence: CDR1 SGHTA, CDR2 FQGTGA. The CDR3 has 15 amino acids. The CDR3 sequence is CASSTGTGEGETQYF. The CDR3 coding sequence is TGTGCCAGCAGCACCGGGACAGGGGAAGGTGAGACCCAGTACTTC.